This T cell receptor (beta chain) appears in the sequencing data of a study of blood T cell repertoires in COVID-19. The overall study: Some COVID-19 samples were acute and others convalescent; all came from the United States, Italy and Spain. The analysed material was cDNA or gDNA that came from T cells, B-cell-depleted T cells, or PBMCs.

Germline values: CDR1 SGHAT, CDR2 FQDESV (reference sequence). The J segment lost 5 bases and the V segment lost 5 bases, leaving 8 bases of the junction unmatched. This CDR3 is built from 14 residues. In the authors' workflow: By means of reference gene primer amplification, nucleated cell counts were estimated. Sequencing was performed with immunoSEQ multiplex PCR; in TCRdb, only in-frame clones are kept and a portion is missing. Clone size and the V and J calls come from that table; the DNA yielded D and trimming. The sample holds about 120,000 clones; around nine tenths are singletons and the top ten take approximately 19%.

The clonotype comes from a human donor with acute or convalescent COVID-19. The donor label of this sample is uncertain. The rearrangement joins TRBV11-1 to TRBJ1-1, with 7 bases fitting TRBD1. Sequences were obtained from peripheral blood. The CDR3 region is CASSLSQTGTEAFF. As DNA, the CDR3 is TGTGCCAGCAGCCTCTCACAGACAGGGACTGAAGCTTTCTTT.